The 20 T cell receptor beta chains below all came from one sample that was sequenced in a study of beta chain features in type 1 diabetes (dated by TCRdb to the late 2010s). The protocol used for the library was the immunoSEQ multiplex PCR assay. The High Capacity cDNA Reverse Transcription Kit was used to reverse transcribe all of the isolated RNA, meaning that expressed TCRB transcripts were what got sequenced. TCRdb's version of the immuneACCESS table is confined to in-frame rearrangements and falls short of the full clone set. An unresolved V gene accounts for under half of the shortfall where checked; the remainder is of unknown origin. Counted in this sample were about 320,000 clones; 13% to 15% of them appeared once. Of the sample, roughly 6.7% is held by the ten largest clones. The sequenced sample consisted of central memory CD4+ T cells from blood. The receptors originated from a man younger than 45 in good health.

The chain uses TRBV7-2 and TRBJ1-2; 12 bases match TRBD1. There are 19 residues in the CDR3. Per the germline V gene, CDR1 is SGHTA and CDR2 is FQGNSA. V was pared by 5 bases and J by 4 bases, with 17 bases of the junction left unmatched. CDR3 amino acids: CASSPRPGGTGGAGYGYTF. In nucleotides, the CDR3 is TGTGCCAGCAGCCCACGACCAGGTGGGACAGGGGGCGCCGGCTATGGCTACACCTTC.

This clone was detected only a few times. The genes are TRBV11-3 and TRBJ2-3; perhaps TRBD2 as D (6 bases). Per the germline V gene, CDR1 is SGHNT and CDR2 is YENEEA. V lost 3 bases, J lost 0 bases, and 10 bases lay in between. The CDR3 sequence is 15 residues long. CDR3 residues: CASSLVAASTDTQYF. DNA of the CDR3: TGTGCCAGCAGCTTGGTAGCGGCTAGCACAGATACGCAGTATTTT.

The chain combines TRBV19 with TRBJ2-1; D may be TRBD2 (5 bases). V lost 5 bases and J 0 bases, leaving 8 bases between the germline ends. CDR3 length: 14 residues. Looked up from germline, CDR1 is LNHDA and CDR2 is SQIVND (reference sequence). The CDR3, as DNA: TGTGCCAGTAGTTTCCGGGGCTCCTACAATGAGCAGTTCTTC. Protein: CASSFRGSYNEQFF.

This clone was found many times. The V gene is TRBV23-1, the J gene TRBJ2-7; 9 bases agree with TRBD2. TRBV23-1 is an open reading frame, and its role is uncertain. CDR3 size: 17 residues. After removal of 4 bases from V and 3 bases from J, the junction contained 13 bases not matched to a gene. CDR3: CASSRRPGGGGNYEQYF. The CDR3 DNA is TGCGCCAGCAGTCGACGCCCAGGCGGGGGGGGGAACTACGAGCAGTACTTC.

This clone was observed a handful of times. The chain links TRBV5-4 to TRBJ1-2; D unclear. The CDR3 has 12 amino acids. V was cut by 4 bases and J by 7 bases, with 11 bases left in between. The V gene's germline CDR1 is SGHNT and CDR2 YYREEE (reference sequence). CDR3 in DNA: TGTGCCAGCAGCCTAAGACTGGGTGGCTACACCTTC. As protein: CASSLRLGGYTF.

A note on this clone: The conserved phenylalanine or tryptophan normally closing the CDR3 is absent here, so this likely arose from a read error. The limits of the CDR3 on the DNA are not certain, so only TCRdb's listed CDR3 is given. The chain uses TRBV25-1 and TRBJ2-3; TRBD2 is the table's D call, not checked against the DNA. Germline V lookup: CDR1 MGHDK, CDR2 SYGVNS. The CDR3 comprises 13 residues, both ends counted. The CDR3 sequence is CASSEYNPSQLRL.

The chain joins TRBV18 to TRBJ2-2; 7 nucleotides align to TRBD2. Germline lookup yields CDR1 KGHSH and CDR2 LQKENI. Trimming removed 1 base from V and 3 bases from J; junction bases left unmatched: 5. This CDR3 is 16 amino acids long. For the CDR3, the DNA is TGTGCCAGCTCACCACAACTAGCGCACGACACCGGGGAGCTGTTTTTT. Amino acids: CASSPQLAHDTGELFF.

In this sample, this clone turned up a few times. The chain is built from TRBV7-2 and TRBJ1-2, with D unresolved. The germline gives CDR1 SGHTA, CDR2 FQGNSA. V dropped 2 bases and J dropped 5 bases, with 12 bases sitting between them. The CDR3 runs 14 residues. DNA for the CDR3: TGTGCCAGCAGCTTAAACTTCCGTAGTTATGGCTACACCTTC. It is translated as CASSLNFRSYGYTF.

There are a few counts of this clone. This chain joins TRBV25-1 and TRBJ1-1; 8 positions match TRBD1. The junction had 5 bases not matched to a gene; V was cut back by 2 bases and J by 0 bases. The CDR3 has 16 amino acids. Germline values: CDR1 MGHDK, CDR2 SYGVNS. The CDR3 spells CASSELGQGLNTEAFF. The CDR3, as DNA: TGTGCCAGCAGTGAACTAGGACAGGGCCTGAACACTGAAGCTTTCTTT.

This chain joins TRBV6-6 and TRBJ1-1; D is possibly TRBD1 (5 bases). The CDR3 runs to 14 residues. V lost 4 bases, J lost 3 bases, and 12 bases lay in between. Germline V CDR1 and CDR2: MNHNY, SVGAGI (reference sequence). The CDR3 reads CASSFTVGDTEAFF. The CDR3, as DNA: TGTGCCAGCAGTTTCACGGTGGGGGACACTGAAGCTTTCTTT.

V gene TRBV6-5 combines with J gene TRBJ2-7; D may correspond to TRBD1 or TRBD2 (7 bases each). The CDR3 has 12 amino acids. CDR1 is MNHEY and CDR2 is SVGAGI in the germline V gene. Trimming left V 9 bases short and J 8 bases short, with 17 bases between. The CDR3 region has the DNA TGTGCCAGTAAGTTCAGGGGGGGGCAGCAGTACTTC. Amino acids: CASKFRGGQQYF.

The genes are TRBV18 and TRBJ2-5, with TRBD2 identical over 7 bases. Per germline, CDR1 KGHSH and CDR2 LQKENI. With V trimmed by 2 bases and J by 0 bases, 9 bases remained unmatched. This CDR3 has 17 residues. The CDR3 nucleotides are TGTGCCAGCTCACCAACAAGTGGGAGGGGCCACCAAGAGACCCAGTACTTC. Residues: CASSPTSGRGHQETQYF.

This chain links TRBV2 with TRBJ2-3; no clear D. This CDR3 has 11 amino acids. CDR1 and CDR2 from the germline V gene are SNHLY and FYNNEI. Trimming shortened V by 10 bases and J by 1 base, and 6 bases separated the two germline ends. The CDR3 sequence is CAIRRTDTQYF. DNA for the CDR3: TGTGCCATCAGACGCACAGATACGCAGTATTTT. Supplemented by reference TRBV2 and TRBJ2-3, the full variable domain reads EPEVTQTPSHQVTQMGQEVILRCVPISNHLYFYWYRQILGQKVEFLVSFYNNEISEKSEIFDDQFSVERPDGSNFTLKIRSTKLEDSAMYFCAIRRTDTQYFGPGTRLTVL.

V and J are TRBV7-2 and TRBJ1-5; D is unresolved. CDR1 and CDR2 (germline): SGHTA, FQGNSA. V dropped 4 bases and J dropped 6 bases, with 13 bases sitting between them. The CDR3 runs 14 residues. CDR3 loop: CASSSGPRSQPQHF. The CDR3 DNA follows: TGTGCCAGCAGCTCCGGTCCGCGATCTCAGCCCCAGCATTTT.

A few counts support this clone. The chain recombines TRBV5-1 with TRBJ2-5, with D perhaps being TRBD1 or TRBD2 (6 bases each). Germline lookup yields CDR1 SGHRS and CDR2 YFSETQ. The CDR3 length is 13 residues. V was clipped by 0 bases and J by 4 bases, with 7 bases between them. Written as DNA, the CDR3 is TGCGCCAGCAGCTTGGAGGGGGGAGAGACCCAGTACTTC. Protein: CASSLEGGETQYF.

V usage is TRBV7-2 and J usage is TRBJ1-1; 10 bases fit TRBD1. Germline CDR1 reads SGHTA; CDR2 reads FQGNSA. CDR3 length equals 16 residues. The V segment lost 2 bases and the J segment 4 bases; nucleotides outside the gene matches: 7. The CDR3 DNA is TGTGCCAGCAGCTTATGGACGGGACAGGGGCCCACTGAAGCTTTCTTT. Encoded protein: CASSLWTGQGPTEAFF.

The table lists this clone with a few counts. This may stem from a read error, because a much larger clone lies one nucleotide away. This chain joins TRBV11-1 and TRBJ2-6, with D tentatively TRBD1 or TRBD2 (5 bases each). This CDR3 comprises 16 residues. V dropped 6 bases and J dropped 0 bases, with 12 bases sitting between them. Looked up from germline, CDR1 is SGHAT and CDR2 is FQDESV (reference sequence). This CDR3 is CASRGDTVSGANVLTF. CDR3 coding DNA: TGTGCCAGCAGGGGGGATACGGTCTCTGGGGCCAACGTCCTGACTTTC.

The chain joins TRBV2 to TRBJ2-4, with TRBD1 matching over 9 bases. CDR3 length equals 19 residues. With 1 base clipped from V and 3 bases from J, the junction kept 13 bases outside the gene matches. Germline V gene sequence: CDR1 SNHLY, CDR2 FYNNEI. The CDR3 DNA follows: TGTGCCAGCAGTGAAGATCGGGGACAGGGATCCCCCCTCAAAAACATTCAGTACTTC. Translated: CASSEDRGQGSPLKNIQYF. The full variable domain, completed using reference TRBV2 and TRBJ2-4, is EPEVTQTPSHQVTQMGQEVILRCVPISNHLYFYWYRQILGQKVEFLVSFYNNEISEKSEIFDDQFSVERPDGSNFTLKIRSTKLEDSAMYFCASSEDRGQGSPLKNIQYFGAGTRLSVL.

Only a few counts were recorded for this clone. The CDR3 sequence: CASSNPDTRPVSQYF. The CDR3, as DNA: TGTGCCAGCAGCAACCCGGACACCAGACCAGTGTCCCAGTACTTC. This chain joins TRBV5-6 and TRBJ2-5, with D possibly matching TRBD1 (5 bases). The ends were cut back, 4 bases at V and 9 bases at J, with 22 bases in the middle. This CDR3 has 15 amino acids. CDR1 and CDR2 from the germline V gene are SGHDT and YYEEEE.

This clone has only a few counts. J is TRBJ2-5 and V is TRBV11-2; no clear D. From germline, CDR1 is SGHAT and CDR2 FQNNGV. Trimming took off 3 bases at V and 3 bases at J, with 8 bases between the two ends. CDR3 length: 13 amino acids. CDR3 amino acids: CASSFSSEETQYF. Written as DNA, the CDR3 is TGTGCCAGCAGCTTCTCCAGCGAAGAGACCCAGTACTTC.